This T cell receptor (beta chain) originates from a study of cytomegalovirus exposure and HLA in healthy donors. At the level of the study: From 150 million to 200 million T cells, an earlier analysis saw approximately 110 million unique TCR beta sequences. Study-wide results and limits: Prediction of most subjects' HLA-A and HLA-B alleles by TCR beta sequences was reportedly accurate. Later analysis identified about 17,000 TCR beta sequences associated with HLA alleles, using a false discovery rate threshold of 0.05.

In regard to this clone: Its target is unknown.

V was shortened by 1 base and J by 7 bases, with 10 bases between the two germline ends. The CDR3 extends over 13 amino acids. CDR1 and CDR2 (germline): SEHNR, FQNEAQ (reference sequence). PCR used 60 Vbeta primers and 13 Jbeta primers. Only in-frame clones appear in the TCRdb table, and some are missing; sequencing was by immunoSEQ multiplex PCR. Of under 90,000 clones in the sample, 65% to 70% were seen once. The clonotype comes from a man aged 35 to 55 in good health and CMV-seropositive. This chain connects TRBV7-9 to TRBJ1-2; D remains ambiguous. The sequencing sample was made of PBMCs. The CDR3 DNA follows: TGTGCCAGCAGCTTAGGAGGGATCTCTGGCTACACCTTC. The encoded protein is CASSLGGISGYTF.